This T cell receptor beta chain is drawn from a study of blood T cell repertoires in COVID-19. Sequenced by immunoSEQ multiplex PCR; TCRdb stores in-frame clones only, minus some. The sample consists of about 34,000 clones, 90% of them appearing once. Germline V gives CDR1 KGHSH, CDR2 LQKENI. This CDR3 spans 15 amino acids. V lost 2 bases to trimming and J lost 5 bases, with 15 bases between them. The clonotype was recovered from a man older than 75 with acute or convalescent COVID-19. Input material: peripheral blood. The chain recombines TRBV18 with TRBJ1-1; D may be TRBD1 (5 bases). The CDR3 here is CASSPGEGLRTEAFF. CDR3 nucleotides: TGTGCCAGCTCACCAGGGGAGGGGTTGAGAACTGAAGCTTTCTTT. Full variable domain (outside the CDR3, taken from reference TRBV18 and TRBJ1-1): NAGVMQNPRHLVRRRGQEARLRCSPMKGHSHVYWYRQLPEEGLKFMVYLQKENIIDESGMPKERFSAEFPKEGPSILRIQQVVRGDSAAYFCASSPGEGLRTEAFFGQGTRLTVV.